These T cell receptor beta chains were read from a single sample in a study of T cells in localized non-small cell lung cancer. Sequencing was performed with immunoSEQ multiplex PCR; in TCRdb, only in-frame clones are kept and a portion is missing. The sample records fewer than 25,000 clones, approximately 87% being singletons. The sample here was peripheral blood, taken before any cancer treatment. The receptors come from a woman aged 35-70 years with stage I lung adenocarcinoma. CDR3s include the opening cysteine and the closing phenylalanine or tryptophan. The D gene is left open where the match is weak. Size is omitted from some rows. Given values are once, few, many or a class for expanded clones.

V	J	D	size	DNA	CDR3
TRBV18	TRBJ2-7	NA	NA	TGTGCCAGCTCACCCGGTTACGAGCAGTACTTC	CASSPGYEQYF
TRBV6-1	TRBJ1-3	TRBD1	NA	TGTGCCAGTAGACCCACAGGGGGCAGTGGAAACACCATATATTTT	CASRPTGGSGNTIYF
TRBV7-8	TRBJ2-5	TRBD2	NA	TGTGCCAGCAGAGAAGGGTGGGGCGTGCGGGGGAGGCAAGAGACCCAGTACTTC	CASREGWGVRGRQETQYF
TRBV30	TRBJ1-2	NA	few	TGTGCCTGGAGTGTATGGGAGCGGGGCTACACCTTC	CAWSVWERGYTF
TRBV28	TRBJ1-2	NA	NA	TGTGCCAGCAGACCCGACGGCTACAACTATGGCTACACCTTC	CASRPDGYNYGYTF
TRBV5-8	TRBJ1-2	TRBD1	NA	TGTGCCAGCAGCAGCTATAGGACAGGGCCAGGAGGCTACACCTTC	CASSSYRTGPGGYTF
TRBV11-2	TRBJ1-1	NA	NA	TGTGCCAGCAGCTTAGCAGGCTGGGGGAACACTGAAGCTTTCTTT	CASSLAGWGNTEAFF
TRBV4-1	TRBJ2-1	NA	NA	TGCGCCAGCAGCCACCACCATTCCCTCTACAATGAGCAGTTCTTC	CASSHHHSLYNEQFF
TRBV5-6	TRBJ1-4	NA	NA	TGTGCCAGCAGCCAGTCTAGGGTTTCTGAAAAACTGTTTTTT	CASSQSRVSEKLFF
TRBV5-1	TRBJ2-1	NA	NA	TGCGCCAGCAGCCCCGGGACCTCCTCTCCTTACAATGAGCAGTTCTTC	CASSPGTSSPYNEQFF
TRBV6-5	TRBJ2-5	NA	NA	TGTGCCAGCAGTTACTCCGGGAATCCGGAGACCCAGTACTTC	CASSYSGNPETQYF
TRBV30	TRBJ1-2	NA	NA	TGTGCCTGGAGTGTAGGAGCAAACTATGGCTACACCTTC	CAWSVGANYGYTF
TRBV29-1	TRBJ2-7	TRBD1	NA	TGCAGCGCACGACAGGGGTCACGGGAGCAGTACTTC	CSARQGSREQYF
TRBV5-1	TRBJ2-2	NA	NA	TGCGCCAGCAGCCGAGGGGACGTCACCGGGGAGCTGTTTTTT	CASSRGDVTGELFF
TRBV7-3	TRBJ2-3	TRBD1	NA	TGTGCCAGCAGCTCAACAGGGGGAAGCACAGATACGCAGTATTTT	CASSSTGGSTDTQYF
TRBV7-2	TRBJ2-3	NA	NA	TGTGCCAGCAGCTTACCGGCAGATACGCAGTATTTT	CASSLPADTQYF
TRBV7-9	TRBJ2-3	TRBD1	NA	TGTGCCAGCAGCTTAGGATCAGGGGGCAGAGATACGCAGTATTTT	CASSLGSGGRDTQYF
TRBV6-5	TRBJ1-5	NA	NA	TGTGCCAGTGGTACGAGGAAAAATCAGCCCCAGCATTTT	CASGTRKNQPQHF
TRBV25-1	TRBJ1-5	TRBD1	NA	TGTGCCAGCAGCGAGACAGGGGTCGGTCAGCCCCAGCATTTT	CASSETGVGQPQHF
TRBV19	TRBJ2-4	NA	NA	TGTGCCAGTAGTATAGAAAACAGGCGTACGCCCAAAAACATTCAGTACTTC	CASSIENRRTPKNIQYF
TRBV5-8	TRBJ2-1	NA	NA	TGTGCCACCCGGCGGTTCAATGAGCAGTTCTTC	CATRRFNEQFF
TRBV14	TRBJ2-2	NA	NA	TGTGCCAGCAGCCCACTGGGGCCCGGGGAGCTGTTTTTT	CASSPLGPGELFF